Shown below are 5 T cell receptor beta chains from a single sample sequenced in a study of blood T cell repertoires in COVID-19. Only in-frame clones appear in the TCRdb table, and some are missing; sequencing was by immunoSEQ multiplex PCR. The sample has about 100,000 clones; 75% to 90% are singletons. The sequenced sample was peripheral blood. Every receptor here comes from a man in his 60s with acute or convalescent COVID-19.

V and J are TRBV27 and TRBJ1-5; the D is unclear. This CDR3 region has 14 residues. The V gene's germline CDR1 is MNHEY and CDR2 SMNVEV (reference sequence). V gave up 0 bases and J gave up 8 bases, with 11 bases separating them. The CDR3 sequence is CASSLSSGWEPQHF. The CDR3 nucleotides read TGTGCCAGCAGTTTATCTTCAGGTTGGGAGCCCCAGCATTTT.

This clone appeared a few times. The rearrangement links TRBV2 to TRBJ1-1, with D tentatively TRBD1 (6 bases). V lost 6 bases and J lost 5, with 16 bases in between. The CDR3 is 14 residues long. CDR1 is SNHLY and CDR2 is FYNNEI in the germline V gene. CDR3 residues: CASSEPPGETEAFF. CDR3 coding DNA: TGTGCCAGCAGCGAACCCCCAGGGGAGACTGAAGCTTTCTTT.

V usage is TRBV18 and J usage is TRBJ2-3, with TRBD2 matching 11 bases. The CDR3 spans 16 residues. The germline gives CDR1 KGHSH, CDR2 LQKENI. The ends lost 2 bases at V and 6 bases at J; junction bases unmatched: 7. The CDR3 region is CASSPELAGASDTQYF. CDR3 coding DNA: TGTGCCAGCTCACCAGAACTAGCGGGAGCCTCGGATACGCAGTATTTT.

The rearrangement joins TRBV12-3 or TRBV12-4 to TRBJ2-7; no clear D. Trimming shortened V by 5 bases and J by 2 bases, and 7 bases separated the two germline ends. There are 12 residues in the CDR3. CDR3 in DNA: TGTGCCAGCAGTAATTATGCCTACGAGCAGTACTTC. Its protein product is CASSNYAYEQYF.

V and J are TRBV21-1 and TRBJ2-7; TRBD2 is taken as the D call from the table, unchecked against the DNA. TRBV21-1 is an annotated pseudogene. This CDR3 spans 14 amino acids. CDR3 bases: TGTGCCAGCGAGGGACTAGCGGGAAGATACGAGCAGTACTTC. This translates into CASEGLAGRYEQYF.